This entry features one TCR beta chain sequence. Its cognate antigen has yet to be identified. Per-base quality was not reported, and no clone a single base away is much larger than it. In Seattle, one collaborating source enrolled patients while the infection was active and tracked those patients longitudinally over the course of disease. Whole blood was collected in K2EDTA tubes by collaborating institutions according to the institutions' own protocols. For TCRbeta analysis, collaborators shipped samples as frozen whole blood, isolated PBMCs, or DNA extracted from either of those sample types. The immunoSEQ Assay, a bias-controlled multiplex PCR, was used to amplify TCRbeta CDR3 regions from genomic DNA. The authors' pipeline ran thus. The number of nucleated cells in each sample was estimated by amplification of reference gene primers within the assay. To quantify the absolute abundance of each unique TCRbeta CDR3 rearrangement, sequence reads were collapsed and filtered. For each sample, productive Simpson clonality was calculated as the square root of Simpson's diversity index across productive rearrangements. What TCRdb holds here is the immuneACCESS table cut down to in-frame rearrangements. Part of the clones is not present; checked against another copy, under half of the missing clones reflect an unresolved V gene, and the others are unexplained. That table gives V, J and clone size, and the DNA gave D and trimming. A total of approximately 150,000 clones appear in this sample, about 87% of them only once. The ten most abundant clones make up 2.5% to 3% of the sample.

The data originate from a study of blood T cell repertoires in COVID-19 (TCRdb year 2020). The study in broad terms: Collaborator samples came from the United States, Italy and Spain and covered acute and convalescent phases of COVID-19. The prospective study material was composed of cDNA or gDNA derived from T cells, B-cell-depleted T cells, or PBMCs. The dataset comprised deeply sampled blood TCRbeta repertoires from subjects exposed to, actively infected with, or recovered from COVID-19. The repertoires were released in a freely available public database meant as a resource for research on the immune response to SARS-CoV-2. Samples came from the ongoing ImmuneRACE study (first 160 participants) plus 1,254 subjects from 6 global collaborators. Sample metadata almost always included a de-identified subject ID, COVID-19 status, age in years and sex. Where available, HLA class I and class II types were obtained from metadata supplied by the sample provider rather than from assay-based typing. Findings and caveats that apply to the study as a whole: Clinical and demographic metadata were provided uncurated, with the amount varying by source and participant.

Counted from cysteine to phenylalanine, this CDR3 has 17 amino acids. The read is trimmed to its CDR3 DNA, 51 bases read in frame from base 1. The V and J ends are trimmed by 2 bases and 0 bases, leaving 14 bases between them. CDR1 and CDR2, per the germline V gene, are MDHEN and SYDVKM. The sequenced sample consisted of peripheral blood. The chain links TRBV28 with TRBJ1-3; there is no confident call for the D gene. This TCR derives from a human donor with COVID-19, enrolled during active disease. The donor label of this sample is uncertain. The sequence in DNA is TGTGCCAGCAGTTTAGCGGGTGGCAGTCTCTCTGGAAACACCATATATTTT. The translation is CASSLAGGSLSGNTIYF.